The 25 T cell receptor beta chains listed next were all sequenced from one sample in a study of Graves' ophthalmopathy and Graves' hyperthyroidism. Using RNA transcripts, the TCR beta CDR3 regions were amplified. First-round RT-PCR used HTBI primers; second-round multiplex PCR followed. TCRdb re-called the multiplex PCR reads with MiXCR, one entry per CDR3 protein. This table has a few hundred thousand distinct CDR3 sequences, about a sixth appearing once. The sequenced material came from peripheral blood. The source of these receptors is an adult woman with stable Graves' hyperthyroidism.

This clonotype occurred many times. V gene TRBV4-1 combines with J gene TRBJ2-5, with TRBD1 matching over 7 bases. Trimming at V came to 3 bases and at J to 2 bases, leaving 6 bases not matched to a gene. CDR1 is MGHRA and CDR2 is YSYEKL in the germline V gene. The CDR3 totals 15 residues. The CDR3 loop reads CASSHPTGIQETQYF. The CDR3 DNA reads as TGCGCCAGCAGCCACCCGACAGGGATTCAAGAGACCCAGTACTTC.

This clonotype has ten or more counts. This chain connects TRBV28 to TRBJ2-7, with 8 bases matching TRBD1. V lost 7 bases to trimming and J lost 5 bases; unmatched junction nucleotides: 13. This CDR3 has 15 residues. Germline V gene sequence: CDR1 MDHEN, CDR2 SYDVKM. For the CDR3, the DNA is TGTGCCAGCACCTCGACCGGGACAGGTTCTCACGAGCAGTACTTC. Residues: CASTSTGTGSHEQYF.

At least ten counts were recorded for this clonotype. This rearrangement joins TRBV18 to TRBJ1-5; TRBD1 is a possible D gene (6 bases). The CDR3 totals 15 residues. CDR1 and CDR2 from the germline V gene are KGHSH and LQKENI. Trimming removed 3 bases from V and 0 bases from J, with 9 bases in between. CDR3 bases: TGTGCCAGCTCACCCGGGGGCAGTAGCAATCAGCCCCAGCATTTT. This gives the protein CASSPGGSSNQPQHF.

The sample holds many counts of this clonotype. The genes are TRBV20-1 and TRBJ1-5, with D uncertain. Germline CDR1 is DFQATT and CDR2 is SNEGSKA (reference sequence). The CDR3 spans 15 residues. V shed 0 bases and J shed 5 bases, with 14 bases lying between them. The CDR3 coding sequence is TGCAGTGCTAGAGATCGGGAGGCAGTTTATCAGCCCCAGCATTTT. The encoded protein is CSARDREAVYQPQHF.

This clonotype has a count of ten or more. This chain connects TRBV7-2 to TRBJ2-2; unclear D gene. CDR3 length: 14 amino acids. Looked up from germline, CDR1 is SGHTA and CDR2 is FQGNSA. Trimming removed 0 bases at V and 2 bases at J, with 4 bases between. CDR3: CASSLAVNTGELFF. In DNA, the CDR3 is TGTGCCAGCAGCTTAGCAGTTAACACCGGGGAGCTGTTTTTT.

This clonotype came up many times. V is TRBV6-2 or TRBV6-3 and J is TRBJ2-7, with 9 bases aligning to TRBD1. Germline trimming cut 8 bases from V and 3 bases from J; bases unmatched to any gene: 11. This CDR3 is built from 15 residues. The germline gives CDR1 MNHEY, CDR2 SVGEGT. The CDR3 DNA follows: TGTGCCAGCGGATCAATAGGACAGGGGAACTACGAGCAGTACTTC. This gives the protein CASGSIGQGNYEQYF.

At least ten counts were recorded for this clonotype. The V call is TRBV28, the J call TRBJ1-5; no clear D gene. The CDR3 is made up of 15 amino acids. With 5 bases removed from V and 2 bases from J, the gap between germline ends came to 13 bases. The V gene's germline CDR1 is MDHEN and CDR2 SYDVKM. The CDR3 DNA reads as TGTGCCAGCAGTCCCTCTTCCCGAGGCAATCAGCCCCAGCATTTT. Amino acid sequence: CASSPSSRGNQPQHF.

This clonotype has a handful of counts. The junction does not match germline at one end; this may be a read error. This rearrangement joins TRBV19 to TRBJ2-2, with 7 bases lining up with TRBD1. This CDR3 is 16 amino acids long. Germline CDR1 reads LNHDA; CDR2 reads SQIVND (reference sequence). The CDR3 sequence is CASSPKGASSTGELCF. The CDR3 coding sequence is TGTGCCAGTAGCCCCAAGGGGGCTTCTTCCACCGGGGAGCTGTGTTTT. Looking up the rest from reference TRBV19 and TRBJ2-2 gives the full variable domain: DGGITQSPKYLFRKEGQNVTLSCEQNLNHDAMYWYRQDPGQGLRLIYYSQIVNDFQKGDIAEGYSVSREKKESFPLTVTSAQKNPTAFYLCASSPKGASSTGELCFGEGSRLTVL.

This clonotype showed up many times. CDR3: CASSPGVNEQYF. As DNA, the CDR3 is TGTGCCAGCAGCCCCGGCGTGAACGAGCAGTACTTC. V is TRBV11-2 and J is TRBJ2-7; D not certain. The CDR3 consists of 12 residues. Germline CDR1 is SGHAT and CDR2 is FQNNGV. Trimming removed 5 bases at V and 5 bases at J, with 10 bases between. Variable domain in full (rest from reference TRBV11-2 and TRBJ2-7): EAGVAQSPRYKIIEKRQSVAFWCNPISGHATLYWYQQILGQGPKLLIQFQNNGVVDDSQLPKDRFSAERLKGVDSTLKIQPAKLEDSAVYLCASSPGVNEQYFGPGTRLTVT.

The sample holds many counts of this clonotype. The J gene is TRBJ1-6, the V gene TRBV12-3 or TRBV12-4; D is ambiguous. This CDR3 spans 14 amino acids. The V gene lost 5 bases and the J gene lost 7 bases, with 12 bases spanning the gap. CDR3 in amino acids: CASSQPGMNSPLHF. The CDR3 DNA is TGTGCCAGCAGTCAACCGGGGATGAATTCACCCCTCCACTTT.

This clonotype was seen at least ten times. This chain uses TRBV15 with TRBJ2-5; 7 nucleotides agree with TRBD2. After removal of 0 bases from V and 6 bases from J, the junction contained 13 bases not matched to a gene. In germline, CDR1 is LNHNV, CDR2 YYDKDF (reference sequence). The CDR3 contains 17 residues. The CDR3 loop is CATSREPDPSGVQTQYF. The CDR3 coding sequence is TGTGCCACCAGCAGAGAACCGGACCCAAGCGGGGTTCAGACCCAGTACTTC. The complete variable domain, with remaining parts taken from reference TRBV15 and TRBJ2-5, reads DAMVIQNPRYQVTQFGKPVTLSCSQTLNHNVMYWYQQKSSQAPKLLFHYYDKDFNNEADTPDNFQSRRPNTSFCFLDIRSPGLGDTAMYLCATSREPDPSGVQTQYFGPGTRLLVL.

This clonotype was seen at least ten times. This chain connects TRBV28 to TRBJ1-5; 8 positions match TRBD1. The V segment lost 8 bases and the J segment 9 bases; nucleotides outside the gene matches: 15. This CDR3 comprises 15 residues. CDR1 is MDHEN, CDR2 SYDVKM, per germline. CDR3 DNA sequence: TGTGCCAGCGCCCGGACAGGGTCCAACCGGGGGCCCCAGCATTTT. Protein sequence: CASARTGSNRGPQHF.

This clonotype was seen many times. The junction departs from germline at one end; a sequencing error may be responsible. The rearrangement uses TRBV24-1 and TRBJ2-4, with D tentatively TRBD1 (5 bases). Germline CDR1 KGHDR, CDR2 SFDVKD. This CDR3 comprises 16 residues. The DNA of the CDR3 is TGTGCCACCAGTGATTCAGGGAATGGGGTGGAAAACATTAAGTACTTC. This translates into CATSDSGNGVENIKYF.

The chain employs TRBV12-3 or TRBV12-4 and TRBJ2-4, with D perhaps TRBD2 (5 bases). V shed 3 bases and J shed 8 bases, with 14 bases lying between them. The CDR3 is 14 residues long. The CDR3 reads CASSLAGNSDIQYF. The CDR3 DNA reads as TGTGCCAGCAGTTTGGCTGGGAATAGCGACATTCAGTACTTC.

In its sample, this clonotype was seen a few times. At one boundary the junction diverges from the germline segment, which might be a read error. V is TRBV6-5 and J is TRBJ2-4; D is uncertain. Germline CDR1 is MNHEY and CDR2 is SVGAGI. CDR3 size: 17 residues. Here the CDR3 reads CASSYSSGSAAKNIKYF. The CDR3 DNA is TGTGCCAGCAGTTACTCGTCAGGCAGCGCAGCCAAAAACATTAAGTACTTC.

This clonotype was observed a handful of times. The V call is TRBV5-5, the J call TRBJ2-4, with D perhaps TRBD2 (6 bases). Germline V gives CDR1 SGHKS, CDR2 YYEKEE (reference sequence). Trimming stripped 4 bases from V and 7 bases from J, with 18 bases between. This CDR3 region has 15 residues. CDR3 DNA: TGTGCCAGCAGCGCCCTGGACGGGGGTCCTAACATTCAGTACTTC. Translation gives CASSALDGGPNIQYF.

As DNA, the CDR3 is TGTGCCAGCAGTTTTAAATGGGATAGCGAGCAGTACTTC. It yields the protein CASSFKWDSEQYF. V and J are TRBV12-3 or TRBV12-4 and TRBJ2-7; D gene unclear. This CDR3 has 13 amino acids. Deletions cut 3 bases from V and 6 bases from J, with 12 bases between.

This clonotype has a count of ten or more. Since a much larger clone is just one base distant, this may be a read error. The V call is TRBV11-2, the J call TRBJ2-7; 8 nucleotides align to TRBD1. This CDR3 region has 15 residues. V lost 5 bases, J lost 0 bases, and 6 bases stayed unmatched. Germline V lookup: CDR1 SGHAT, CDR2 FQNNGV. In DNA, the CDR3 is TGTGCCAGCAGCCTCCGGGACAGGAGCTCCTACGAGCAGTACTTC. It yields the protein CASSLRDRSSYEQYF.

This clonotype was counted many times. This rearrangement joins TRBV19 to TRBJ2-5; TRBD2 agrees at 9 bases. Trimming at V came to 1 base and at J to 5 bases, leaving 14 bases not matched to a gene. This CDR3 contains 18 residues. CDR1 and CDR2 (germline): LNHDA, SQIVND (reference sequence). CDR3 region: CASSIGVSAGGPAETQYF. The CDR3 nucleotides are TGTGCCAGTAGTATAGGGGTCAGCGCGGGAGGGCCCGCGGAGACCCAGTACTTC.

The sample holds many counts of this clonotype. The V gene is TRBV20-1, the J gene TRBJ1-1; D is ambiguous. The germline V and J ends were trimmed by 1 base and 2 bases, with 2 bases remaining between them. The CDR3 spans 11 residues. Germline assignment: CDR1 DFQATT and CDR2 SNEGSKA (reference sequence). As DNA, the CDR3 is TGCAGTGCTAGAGGTAACACTGAAGCTTTCTTT. This encodes CSARGNTEAFF.

This clonotype came up many times. The CDR3 loop reads CASSSNRRTREETQYF. In DNA form, the CDR3 reads TGTGCCAGCAGTTCGAATCGCCGGACTCGAGAAGAGACCCAGTACTTC. This chain links TRBV6-2 or TRBV6-3 with TRBJ2-5, with D perhaps matching TRBD2 (5 bases). The CDR3 covers 16 residues. Germline values: CDR1 MNHEY, CDR2 SVGEGT. Deletions cut 4 bases from V and 3 bases from J, with 18 bases between.

This clonotype appeared many times. V is TRBV27 and J is TRBJ2-7, with TRBD1 matching over 9 bases. The CDR3 sequence is 16 residues long. The V and J ends lost 4 bases and 5 bases, in that order; junction bases with no gene match: 12. Germline V gene lookup returns CDR1 MNHEY and CDR2 SMNVEV (reference sequence). In DNA form, the CDR3 reads TGTGCCAGCAGTTCCATTCCGGGACAGGGCACTAACGAGCAGTACTTC. Amino acid sequence: CASSSIPGQGTNEQYF.

With respect to this clonotype: This likely comes from a read error, as the CDR3 has no conserved phenylalanine or tryptophan at its end. Because the CDR3's place on the DNA is in doubt, the DNA is left out and the CDR3 is given as listed by TCRdb. V is TRBV12-3 or TRBV12-4 and J is TRBJ1-2; TRBD1, the D gene given by the table, was not confirmed from the DNA. The CDR3 has 13 amino acids, counting both end residues. The CDR3 here is CASSPGRDYGYAY.

This clonotype has a count of ten or more. The gene calls are TRBV29-1 and TRBJ1-2, with TRBD1 matching 7 bases. V dropped 5 bases and J dropped 3; count of bases not matched to a gene: 3. Germline V gene sequence: CDR1 SQVTM, CDR2 ANQGSEA. This CDR3 region has 12 residues. The CDR3 DNA reads as TGCAGCGTTACCGGGACAGACTATGGCTACACCTTC. As protein: CSVTGTDYGYTF. The full variable domain, its missing parts supplied by reference TRBV29-1 and TRBJ1-2, is SAVISQKPSRDICQRGTSLTIQCQVDSQVTMMFWYRQQPGQSLTLIATANQGSEATYESGFVIDKFPISRPNLTFSTLTVSNMSPEDSSIYLCSVTGTDYGYTFGSGTRLTVV.

J is TRBJ2-7 and V is TRBV3-1; 7 nucleotides align to TRBD1. The CDR3 is made up of 13 amino acids. With 5 bases clipped from V and 4 bases from J, the junction kept 5 bases outside the gene matches. Germline assignment: CDR1 LGHDT and CDR2 YNNKEL (reference sequence). In nucleotides, the CDR3 is TGTGCCAGCAGCTGGGGACAGAGATACGAGCAGTACTTC. Translation gives CASSWGQRYEQYF.